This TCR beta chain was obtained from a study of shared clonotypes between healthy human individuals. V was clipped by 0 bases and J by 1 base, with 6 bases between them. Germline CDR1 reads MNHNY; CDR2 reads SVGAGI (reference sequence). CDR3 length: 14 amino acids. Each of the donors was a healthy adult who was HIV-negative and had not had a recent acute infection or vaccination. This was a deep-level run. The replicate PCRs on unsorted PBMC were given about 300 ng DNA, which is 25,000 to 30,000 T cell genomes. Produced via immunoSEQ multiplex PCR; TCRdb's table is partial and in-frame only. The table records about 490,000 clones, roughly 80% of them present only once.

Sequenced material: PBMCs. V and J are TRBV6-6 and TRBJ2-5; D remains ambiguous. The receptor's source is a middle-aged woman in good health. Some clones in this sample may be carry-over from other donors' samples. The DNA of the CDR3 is TGTGCCAGCAGTTACTCGATCGGCCAAGAGACCCAGTACTTC. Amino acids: CASSYSIGQETQYF.